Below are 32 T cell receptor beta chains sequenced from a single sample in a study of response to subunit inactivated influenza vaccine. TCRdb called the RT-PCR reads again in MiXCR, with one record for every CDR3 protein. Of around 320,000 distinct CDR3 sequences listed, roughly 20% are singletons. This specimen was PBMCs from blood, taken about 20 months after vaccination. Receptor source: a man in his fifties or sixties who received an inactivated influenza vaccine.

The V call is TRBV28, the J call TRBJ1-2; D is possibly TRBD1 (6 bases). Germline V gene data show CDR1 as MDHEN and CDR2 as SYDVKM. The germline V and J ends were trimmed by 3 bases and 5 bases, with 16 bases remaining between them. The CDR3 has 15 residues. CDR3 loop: CASSFFRTANYGYTF. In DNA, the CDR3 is TGTGCCAGCAGTTTCTTCCGGACAGCCAATTATGGCTACACCTTC.

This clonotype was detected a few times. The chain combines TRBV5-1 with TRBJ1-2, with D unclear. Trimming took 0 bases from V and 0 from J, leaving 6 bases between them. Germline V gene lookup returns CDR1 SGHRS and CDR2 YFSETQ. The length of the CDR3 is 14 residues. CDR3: CASSLGRTNYGYTF. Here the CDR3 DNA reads TGCGCCAGCAGCTTGGGACGGACTAACTATGGCTACACCTTC.

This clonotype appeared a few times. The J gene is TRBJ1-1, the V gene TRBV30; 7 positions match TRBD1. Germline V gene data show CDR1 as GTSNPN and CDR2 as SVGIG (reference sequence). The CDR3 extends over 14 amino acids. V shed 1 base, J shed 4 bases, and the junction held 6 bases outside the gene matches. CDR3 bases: TGTGCCTGGAGTGGCTACAGGGGAATCACTGAAGCTTTCTTT. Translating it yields CAWSGYRGITEAFF.

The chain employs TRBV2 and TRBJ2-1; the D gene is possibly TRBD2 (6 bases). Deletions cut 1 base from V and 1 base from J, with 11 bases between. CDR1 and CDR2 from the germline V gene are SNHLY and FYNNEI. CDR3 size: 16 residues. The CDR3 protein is CASSEVGSGSYNEQFF. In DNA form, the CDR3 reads TGTGCCAGCAGTGAAGTAGGGAGCGGGTCCTACAATGAGCAGTTCTTC.

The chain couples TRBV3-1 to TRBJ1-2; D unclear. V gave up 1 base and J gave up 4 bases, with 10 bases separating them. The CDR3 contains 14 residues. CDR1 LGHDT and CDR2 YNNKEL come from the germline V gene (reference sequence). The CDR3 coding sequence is TGTGCCAGCAGCCAAGCCGCACAGTCCTATGGCTACACCTTC. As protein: CASSQAAQSYGYTF.

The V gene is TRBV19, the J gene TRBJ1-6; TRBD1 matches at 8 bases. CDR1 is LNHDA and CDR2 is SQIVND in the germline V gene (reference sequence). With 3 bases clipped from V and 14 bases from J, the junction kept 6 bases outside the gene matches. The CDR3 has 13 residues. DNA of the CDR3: TGTGCCAGTAGTATCTCAGGGGGCAGGGCCCTCCACTTT. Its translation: CASSISGGRALHF.

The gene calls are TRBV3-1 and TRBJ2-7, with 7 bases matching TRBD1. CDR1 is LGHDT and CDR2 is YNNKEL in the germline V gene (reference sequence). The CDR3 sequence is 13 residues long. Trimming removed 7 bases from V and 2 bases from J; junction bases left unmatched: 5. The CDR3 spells CASTPGQPYEQYF. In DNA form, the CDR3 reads TGTGCCAGCACACCGGGACAGCCCTACGAGCAGTACTTC.

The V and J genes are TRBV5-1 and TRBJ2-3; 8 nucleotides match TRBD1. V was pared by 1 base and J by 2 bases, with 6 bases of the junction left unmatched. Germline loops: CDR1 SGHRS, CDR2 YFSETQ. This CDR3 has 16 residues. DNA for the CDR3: TGCGCCAGCAGCTTGCAGGGGGCCGGGATCACAGATACGCAGTATTTT. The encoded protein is CASSLQGAGITDTQYF. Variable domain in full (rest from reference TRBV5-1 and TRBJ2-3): KAGVTQTPRYLIKTRGQQVTLSCSPISGHRSVSWYQQTPGQGLQFLFEYFSETQRNKGNFPGRFSGRQFSNSRSEMNVSTLELGDSALYLCASSLQGAGITDTQYFGPGTRLTVL.

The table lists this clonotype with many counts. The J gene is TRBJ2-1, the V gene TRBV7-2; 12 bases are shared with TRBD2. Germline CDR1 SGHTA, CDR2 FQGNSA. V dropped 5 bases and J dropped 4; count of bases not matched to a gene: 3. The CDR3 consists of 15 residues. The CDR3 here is CASSPTSGGYNEQFF. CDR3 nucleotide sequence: TGTGCCAGCAGCCCGACTAGCGGGGGTTACAATGAGCAGTTCTTC. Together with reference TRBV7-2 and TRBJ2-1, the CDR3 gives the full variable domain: GAGVSQSPSNKVTEKGKDVELRCDPISGHTALYWYRQSLGQGLEFLIYFQGNSAPDKSGLPSDRFSAERTGGSVSTLTIQRTQQEDSAVYLCASSPTSGGYNEQFFGPGTRLTVL.

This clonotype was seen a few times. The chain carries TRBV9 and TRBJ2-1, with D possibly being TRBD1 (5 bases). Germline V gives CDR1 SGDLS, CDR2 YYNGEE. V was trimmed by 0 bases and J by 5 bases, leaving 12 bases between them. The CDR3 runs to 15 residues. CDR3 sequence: CASSVDWGRHNEQFF. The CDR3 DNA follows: TGTGCCAGCAGCGTAGACTGGGGCCGACACAATGAGCAGTTCTTC.

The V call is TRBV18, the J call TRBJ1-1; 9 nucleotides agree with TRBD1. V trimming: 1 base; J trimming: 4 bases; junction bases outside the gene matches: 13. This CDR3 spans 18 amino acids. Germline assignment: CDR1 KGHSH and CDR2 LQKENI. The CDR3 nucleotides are TGTGCCAGCTCACCACGAAGAACGGGACAGGGTAGTTCCACTGAAGCTTTCTTT. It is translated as CASSPRRTGQGSSTEAFF.

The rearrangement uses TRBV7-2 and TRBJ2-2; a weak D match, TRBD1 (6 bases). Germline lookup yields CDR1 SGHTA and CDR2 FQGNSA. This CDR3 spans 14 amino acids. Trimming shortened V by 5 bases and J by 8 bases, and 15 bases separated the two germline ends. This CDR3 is CASSTGQFGGELFF. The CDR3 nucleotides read TGTGCCAGCAGCACCGGACAGTTCGGGGGGGAGCTGTTTTTT. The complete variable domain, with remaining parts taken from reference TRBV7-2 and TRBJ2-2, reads GAGVSQSPSNKVTEKGKDVELRCDPISGHTALYWYRQSLGQGLEFLIYFQGNSAPDKSGLPSDRFSAERTGGSVSTLTIQRTQQEDSAVYLCASSTGQFGGELFFGEGSRLTVL.

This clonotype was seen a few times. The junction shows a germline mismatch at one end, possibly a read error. The CDR3 DNA sequence: TGTTCCAGCAGCCGCGGACTAGCGGGAATGTACGAGCAGTACTTC. Protein product: CSSSRGLAGMYEQYF. The chain employs TRBV9 and TRBJ2-7, with TRBD2 matching 12 bases. The CDR3 has 15 amino acids. In germline, CDR1 is SGDLS, CDR2 YYNGEE.

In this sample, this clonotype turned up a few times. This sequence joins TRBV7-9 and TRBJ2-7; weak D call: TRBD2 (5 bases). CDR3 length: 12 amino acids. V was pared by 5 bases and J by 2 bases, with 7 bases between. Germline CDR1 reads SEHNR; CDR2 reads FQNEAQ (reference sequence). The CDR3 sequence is CASSTRAYEQYF. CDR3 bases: TGTGCCAGCAGCACGAGGGCCTACGAGCAGTACTTC.

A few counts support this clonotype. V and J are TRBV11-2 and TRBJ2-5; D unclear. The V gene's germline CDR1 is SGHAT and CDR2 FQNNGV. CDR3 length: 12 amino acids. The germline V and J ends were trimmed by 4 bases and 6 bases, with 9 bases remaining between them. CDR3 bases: TGTGCCAGCAGCTCCGGCGTTCAGACCCAGTACTTC. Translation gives CASSSGVQTQYF.

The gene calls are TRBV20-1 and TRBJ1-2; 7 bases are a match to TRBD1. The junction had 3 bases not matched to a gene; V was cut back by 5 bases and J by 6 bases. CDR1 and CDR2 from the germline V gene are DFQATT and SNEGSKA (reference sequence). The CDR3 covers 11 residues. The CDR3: CSAYTGDGYTF. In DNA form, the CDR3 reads TGCAGTGCTTATACAGGGGATGGCTACACCTTC.

CDR3 nucleotides: TGCGCCAGCAGCCCTACGGGCGTAGGTGGCAATCAGCCCCAGCATTTT. It specifies CASSPTGVGGNQPQHF. The chain combines TRBV4-1 with TRBJ1-5, with D hard to call. The CDR3 sequence is 16 residues long. In germline, CDR1 is MGHRA, CDR2 YSYEKL. Trimming pared 4 bases from V and 2 bases from J, leaving 15 bases between.

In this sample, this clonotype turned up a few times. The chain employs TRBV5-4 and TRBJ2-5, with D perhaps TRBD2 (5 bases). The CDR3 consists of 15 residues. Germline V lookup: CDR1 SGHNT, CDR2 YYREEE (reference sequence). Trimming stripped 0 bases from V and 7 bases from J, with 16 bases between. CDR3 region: CASSLDSGGWGTQYF. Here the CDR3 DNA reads TGTGCCAGCAGCTTGGATTCCGGAGGTTGGGGGACCCAGTACTTC.

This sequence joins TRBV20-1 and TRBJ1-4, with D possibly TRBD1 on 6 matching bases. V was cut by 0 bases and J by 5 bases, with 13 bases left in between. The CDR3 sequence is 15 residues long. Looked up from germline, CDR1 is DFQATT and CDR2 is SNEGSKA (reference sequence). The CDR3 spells CSARDQGQGNEKLFF. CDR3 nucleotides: TGCAGTGCTAGAGATCAAGGCCAGGGGAATGAAAAACTGTTTTTT.

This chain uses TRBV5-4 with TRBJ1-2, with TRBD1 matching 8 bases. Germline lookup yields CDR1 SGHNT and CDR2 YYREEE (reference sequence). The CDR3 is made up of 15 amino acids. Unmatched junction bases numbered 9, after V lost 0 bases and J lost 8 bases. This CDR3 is CASSLGQDRAGGYTF. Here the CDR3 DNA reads TGTGCCAGCAGCTTGGGGCAGGACAGGGCCGGCGGCTACACCTTC.

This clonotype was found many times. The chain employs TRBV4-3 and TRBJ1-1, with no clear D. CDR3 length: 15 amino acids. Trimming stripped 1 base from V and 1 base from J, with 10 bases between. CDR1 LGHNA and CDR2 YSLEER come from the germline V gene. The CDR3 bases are TGCGCCAGCAGCCAAGCAGGCATCAGGAACACTGAAGCTTTCTTT. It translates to CASSQAGIRNTEAFF.

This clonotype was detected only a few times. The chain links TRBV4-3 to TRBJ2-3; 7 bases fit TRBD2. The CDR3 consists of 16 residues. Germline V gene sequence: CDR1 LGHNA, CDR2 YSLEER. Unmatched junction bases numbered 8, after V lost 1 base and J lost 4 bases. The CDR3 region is CASSQVGTTESDTQYF. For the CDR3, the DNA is TGCGCCAGCAGCCAAGTGGGGACTACCGAATCAGATACGCAGTATTTT.

The CDR3 reads CATRGDGYEQYF. CDR3 coding DNA: TGTGCCACACGGGGGGATGGCTACGAGCAGTACTTC. The chain uses TRBV2 and TRBJ2-7, with TRBD2 identical over 7 bases. The germline CDR1 and CDR2 sequences are SNHLY and FYNNEI. Unmatched junction bases numbered 6, after V lost 10 bases and J lost 3 bases. This CDR3 is 12 amino acids long.

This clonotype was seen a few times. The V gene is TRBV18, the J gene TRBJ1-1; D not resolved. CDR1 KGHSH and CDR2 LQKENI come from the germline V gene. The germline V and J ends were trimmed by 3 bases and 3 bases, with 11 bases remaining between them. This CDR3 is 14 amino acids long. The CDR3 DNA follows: TGTGCCAGCTCACCCCCATTTCCCGACACTGAAGCTTTCTTT. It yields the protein CASSPPFPDTEAFF.

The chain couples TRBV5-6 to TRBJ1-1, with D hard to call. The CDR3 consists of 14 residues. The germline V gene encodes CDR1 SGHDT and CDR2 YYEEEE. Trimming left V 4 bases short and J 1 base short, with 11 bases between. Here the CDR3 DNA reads TGTGCCAGCAGCCCCAGTAAGTGGAACACTGAAGCTTTCTTT. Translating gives CASSPSKWNTEAFF. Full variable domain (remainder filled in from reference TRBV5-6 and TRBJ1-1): DAGVTQSPTHLIKTRGQQVTLRCSPKSGHDTVSWYQQALGQGPQFIFQYYEEEERQRGNFPDRFSGHQFPNYSSELNVNALLLGDSALYLCASSPSKWNTEAFFGQGTRLTVV.

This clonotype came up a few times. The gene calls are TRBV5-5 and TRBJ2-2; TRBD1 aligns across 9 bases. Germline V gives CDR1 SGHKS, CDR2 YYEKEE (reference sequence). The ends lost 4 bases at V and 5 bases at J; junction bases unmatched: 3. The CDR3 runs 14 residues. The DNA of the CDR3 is TGTGCCAGCAGCGAGGACAGGGGTACCGGGGAGCTGTTTTTT. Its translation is CASSEDRGTGELFF.

This CDR3 is CASRSGTNEKLFF. For the CDR3, the DNA is TGTGCCAGCCGTTCCGGGACTAATGAAAAACTGTTTTTT. The rearrangement joins TRBV27 to TRBJ1-4; D unclear. Germline values: CDR1 MNHEY, CDR2 SMNVEV (reference sequence). This CDR3 contains 13 residues. V was trimmed by 8 bases and J by 2 bases, leaving 9 bases between them.

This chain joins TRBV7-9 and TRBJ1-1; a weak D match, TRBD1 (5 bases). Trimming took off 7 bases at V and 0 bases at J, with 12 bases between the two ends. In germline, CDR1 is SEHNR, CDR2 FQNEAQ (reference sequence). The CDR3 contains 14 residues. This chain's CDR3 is CASTPDSMNTEAFF. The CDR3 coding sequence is TGTGCCAGCACCCCCGACAGTATGAACACTGAAGCTTTCTTT.

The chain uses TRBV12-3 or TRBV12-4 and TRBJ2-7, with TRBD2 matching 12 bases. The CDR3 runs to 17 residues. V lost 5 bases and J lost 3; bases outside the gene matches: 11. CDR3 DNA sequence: TGTGCCAGCAGTGCGGCGCTAGCGGGAGGGCCCCTCTACGAGCAGTACTTC. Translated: CASSAALAGGPLYEQYF.

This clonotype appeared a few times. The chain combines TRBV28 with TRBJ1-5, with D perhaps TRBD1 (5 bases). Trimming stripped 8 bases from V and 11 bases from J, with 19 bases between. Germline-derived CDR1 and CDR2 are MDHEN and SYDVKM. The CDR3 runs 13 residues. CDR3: CASGPQGVTSQHF. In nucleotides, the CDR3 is TGTGCCAGCGGTCCGCAGGGTGTGACTTCCCAGCATTTT.

CDR3 loop: CASSVKGGLGYNEQFF. DNA of the CDR3: TGCGCCAGCAGCGTAAAAGGGGGACTAGGATACAATGAGCAGTTCTTC. This chain joins TRBV4-1 and TRBJ2-1; 8 nucleotides align to TRBD2. This CDR3 region has 16 residues. Germline trimming cut 5 bases from V and 4 bases from J; bases unmatched to any gene: 10. Germline CDR1 is MGHRA and CDR2 is YSYEKL.

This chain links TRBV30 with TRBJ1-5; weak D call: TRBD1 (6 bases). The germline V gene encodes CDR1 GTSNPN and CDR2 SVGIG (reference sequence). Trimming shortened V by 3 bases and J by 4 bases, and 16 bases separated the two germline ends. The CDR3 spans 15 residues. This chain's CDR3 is CAWSSPDRHNQPQHF. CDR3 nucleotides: TGTGCCTGGAGCTCCCCGGACAGACATAATCAGCCCCAGCATTTT.